Each of the 28 T cell receptor beta chains below was sequenced from the same sample in a study of cytomegalovirus exposure and HLA in healthy donors. 60 Vbeta and 13 Jbeta primers were used in PCR. Assay used: immunoSEQ multiplex PCR; TCRdb lists only in-frame clones, some missing. The sample has 35,000 to 50,000 clones; the top ten hold roughly 2.9%. Sequenced sample: PBMCs. These receptors originate from a woman aged 30 to 39 in good health and CMV-seropositive.

The genes are TRBV2 and TRBJ2-5; TRBD2 agrees at 9 bases. CDR1 is SNHLY and CDR2 is FYNNEI in the germline V gene. The CDR3 has 15 amino acids. Trimming at V came to 2 bases and at J to 6 bases, leaving 7 bases not matched to a gene. The CDR3 nucleotides are TGTGCCAGCAGTGAAACGGGACTAGCTGCGAAGACCCAGTACTTC. Translated, it gives CASSETGLAAKTQYF.

The chain uses TRBV15 and TRBJ2-2; 8 bases fit TRBD2. With V trimmed by 0 bases and J by 6 bases, 9 bases remained unmatched. The CDR3 consists of 17 residues. From germline, CDR1 is LNHNV and CDR2 YYDKDF (reference sequence). The CDR3 loop reads CATSRDRTGGRSGELFF. The CDR3 DNA is TGTGCCACCAGCAGAGATAGGACGGGGGGGCGGTCCGGGGAGCTGTTTTTT.

The chain has TRBV6-1 and TRBJ1-1; D might be TRBD1 (6 bases). The germline gives CDR1 MNHNS, CDR2 SASEGT. V lost 5 bases to trimming and J lost 2 bases, with 12 bases between them. The CDR3 extends over 14 amino acids. CDR3 residues: CASSLGQINTEAFF. The CDR3 bases are TGTGCCAGCAGTTTAGGACAGATAAACACTGAAGCTTTCTTT.

The chain combines TRBV7-2 with TRBJ1-3; D is possibly TRBD1 (6 bases). This CDR3 spans 16 amino acids. Looked up from germline, CDR1 is SGHTA and CDR2 is FQGNSA. The V and J ends lost 5 bases and 0 bases respectively, with 14 bases between them. CDR3 in amino acids: CASSPAGGLSGNTIYF. DNA of the CDR3: TGTGCCAGCAGCCCCGCGGGGGGCCTCTCTGGAAACACCATATATTTT.

CDR3: CASSYNTPSTDTQYF. CDR3 nucleotide sequence: TGTGCCAGCAGTTACAACACCCCTAGCACAGATACGCAGTATTTT. This sequence joins TRBV6-5 and TRBJ2-3, with D uncertain. This CDR3 contains 15 residues. Trimming stripped 2 bases from V and 0 bases from J, with 9 bases between. CDR1 MNHEY and CDR2 SVGAGI come from the germline V gene.

The CDR3 here is CAIANRGRKETQYF. The CDR3 coding sequence is TGTGCCATTGCCAACAGGGGGAGGAAAGAGACCCAGTACTTC. This chain links TRBV6-1 with TRBJ2-5, with 8 bases matching TRBD1. The V gene's germline CDR1 is MNHNS and CDR2 SASEGT. Trimming removed 10 bases from V and 3 bases from J; junction bases left unmatched: 10. The length of the CDR3 is 14 residues.

This rearrangement joins TRBV11-2 to TRBJ2-3, with D perhaps TRBD1 (5 bases). Germline V gene lookup returns CDR1 SGHAT and CDR2 FQNNGV. Between the trimmed V and J ends, which lost 4 bases and 1 base, there was a span of 15 bases. This CDR3 has 16 amino acids. CDR3 in amino acids: CASSSRDFRRTDTQYF. CDR3 in DNA: TGTGCCAGCAGCTCCAGGGATTTTAGACGCACAGATACGCAGTATTTT.

The rearrangement uses TRBV6-5 and TRBJ2-1; 7 positions agree with TRBD1. V was pared by 8 bases and J by 1 base, with 2 bases of the junction left unmatched. The germline V gene has CDR1 MNHEY and CDR2 SVGAGI. The CDR3 totals 13 residues. In nucleotides, the CDR3 is TGTGCCAGCCGACAGGGATCCTACAATGAGCAGTTCTTC. Its protein product is CASRQGSYNEQFF.

The chain uses TRBV12-5 and TRBJ1-5, with D unresolved. The germline CDR1 and CDR2 sequences are LGHNT and FRNRAP. The CDR3 loop spans 12 amino acids. The V and J ends lost 5 bases and 5 bases respectively, with 7 bases between them. The DNA of the CDR3 is TGTGCTAGTGGTCCTCGAGATCAGCCCCAGCATTTT. Protein: CASGPRDQPQHF. Full variable domain (outside the CDR3, taken from reference TRBV12-5 and TRBJ1-5): DARVTQTPRHKVTEMGQEVTMRCQPILGHNTVFWYRQTMMQGLELLAYFRNRAPLDDSGMPKDRFSAEMPDATLATLKIQPSEPRDSAVYFCASGPRDQPQHFGDGTRLSIL.

V and J are TRBV2 and TRBJ1-1; 7 nucleotides agree with TRBD1. Trimming cost V 6 bases and J 10 bases; bases outside gene matches: 8. This CDR3 comprises 12 residues. Germline V lookup: CDR1 SNHLY, CDR2 FYNNEI. The CDR3 DNA reads as TGTGCCAGCAGCATAAACAGGGGTGTAGCTTTCTTT. Residues: CASSINRGVAFF.

V and J are TRBV18 and TRBJ2-5; D might be TRBD2 (5 bases). CDR1 and CDR2 (germline): KGHSH, LQKENI. Trimming shortened V by 3 bases and J by 3 bases, and 11 bases separated the two germline ends. This CDR3 contains 14 residues. Here the CDR3 reads CASSPKRVEETQYF. The CDR3 bases are TGTGCCAGCTCACCTAAGAGGGTGGAAGAGACCCAGTACTTC. Supplemented by reference TRBV18 and TRBJ2-5, the full variable domain reads NAGVMQNPRHLVRRRGQEARLRCSPMKGHSHVYWYRQLPEEGLKFMVYLQKENIIDESGMPKERFSAEFPKEGPSILRIQQVVRGDSAAYFCASSPKRVEETQYFGPGTRLLVL.

The chain carries TRBV28 and TRBJ2-7; 7 nucleotides align to TRBD1. With 1 base clipped from V and 3 bases from J, the junction kept 12 bases outside the gene matches. Germline V gene lookup returns CDR1 MDHEN and CDR2 SYDVKM. The CDR3 is made up of 17 amino acids. Here the CDR3 reads CASSLSPIFNRGYEQYF. The CDR3 DNA sequence: TGTGCCAGCAGTTTATCCCCAATATTTAACAGGGGCTACGAGCAGTACTTC.

This sequence joins TRBV4-1 and TRBJ1-1; 8 bases align to TRBD1. This CDR3 has 16 residues. Germline V gene lookup returns CDR1 MGHRA and CDR2 YSYEKL. V was pared by 1 base and J by 5 bases, with 9 bases of the junction left unmatched. The CDR3 sequence is CASSQGSLQGVTEAFF. As DNA, the CDR3 is TGCGCCAGCAGCCAAGGCTCCCTACAGGGGGTTACTGAAGCTTTCTTT.

V and J are TRBV6-5 and TRBJ1-1; 7 bases align to TRBD1. The germline V gene encodes CDR1 MNHEY and CDR2 SVGAGI. The V segment lost 7 bases and the J segment 3 bases; nucleotides outside the gene matches: 11. The CDR3 has 15 amino acids. DNA for the CDR3: TGTGCCAGCACCGAACGGGACAGTCTTTACACTGAAGCTTTCTTT. It is translated as CASTERDSLYTEAFF.

The rearrangement links TRBV6-6 to TRBJ2-1; 9 nucleotides line up with TRBD2. Looked up from germline, CDR1 is MNHNY and CDR2 is SVGAGI (reference sequence). The CDR3 totals 15 residues. V trimming: 5 bases; J trimming: 8 bases; junction bases outside the gene matches: 10. The CDR3 DNA follows: TGTGCCAGCAGTGCGTCGGAGCGGGGGGCCTATGAGCAGTTCTTC. Translating gives CASSASERGAYEQFF.

This chain joins TRBV5-4 and TRBJ2-1; 11 nucleotides agree with TRBD2. Germline V gene data show CDR1 as SGHNT and CDR2 as YYREEE (reference sequence). Trimming removed 4 bases from V and 8 bases from J; junction bases left unmatched: 5. This CDR3 spans 14 amino acids. CDR3 coding DNA: TGTGCCAGCAGCCAGACTAGCGGGATGCATGAGCAGTTCTTC. Its protein is CASSQTSGMHEQFF. Complete variable domain (other parts from reference TRBV5-4 and TRBJ2-1): ETGVTQSPTHLIKTRGQQVTLRCSSQSGHNTVSWYQQALGQGPQFIFQYYREEENGRGNFPPRFSGLQFPNYSSELNVNALELDDSALYLCASSQTSGMHEQFFGPGTRLTVL.

The rearrangement links TRBV11-3 to TRBJ1-2; D may be TRBD1 (5 bases). V was pared by 5 bases and J by 2 bases, with 9 bases between. This CDR3 contains 13 residues. The germline V gene encodes CDR1 SGHNT and CDR2 YENEEA. CDR3: CASSPDRNYGYTF. Here the CDR3 DNA reads TGTGCCAGCAGCCCCGACAGAAACTATGGCTACACCTTC.

The chain joins TRBV7-2 to TRBJ2-1, with 10 bases matching TRBD1. J was trimmed by 7 bases and V by 5 bases; bases with no gene match: 2. This CDR3 is 13 amino acids long. The germline CDR1 and CDR2 sequences are SGHTA and FQGNSA. Here the CDR3 reads CASSKDRGNEQFF. CDR3 bases: TGTGCCAGCAGCAAGGACAGGGGGAATGAGCAGTTCTTC.

The CDR3 sequence is CASGLDSVSGNTIYF. CDR3 nucleotide sequence: TGTGCTAGTGGTTTGGATTCGGTCTCTGGAAACACCATATATTTT. The chain links TRBV12-5 to TRBJ1-3; the D is unclear. This CDR3 is built from 15 residues. Trimming pared 1 base from V and 0 bases from J, leaving 7 bases between. Germline CDR1 LGHNT, CDR2 FRNRAP.

The chain carries TRBV4-1 and TRBJ1-5, with TRBD1 matching 7 bases. V was clipped by 0 bases and J by 7 bases; unmatched bases: 6. Germline CDR1 reads MGHRA; CDR2 reads YSYEKL. The CDR3 runs to 15 residues. Written as DNA, the CDR3 is TGCGCCAGCAGCCAAGATGCCCAGGGGGGACAGCCCCAGCATTTT. Protein: CASSQDAQGGQPQHF.

The V call is TRBV7-2, the J call TRBJ2-2; D unresolved. The CDR3 is 14 amino acids. Germline CDR1 and CDR2: SGHTA and FQGNSA. The ends were cut back, 2 bases at V and 6 bases at J, with 10 bases in the middle. The CDR3 here is CASSLRLEAGELFF. The CDR3 coding sequence is TGTGCCAGCAGCTTACGCTTAGAGGCCGGGGAGCTGTTTTTT. The full variable domain, in which reference TRBV7-2 and TRBJ2-2 provide the parts outside the CDR3, is GAGVSQSPSNKVTEKGKDVELRCDPISGHTALYWYRQSLGQGLEFLIYFQGNSAPDKSGLPSDRFSAERTGGSVSTLTIQRTQQEDSAVYLCASSLRLEAGELFFGEGSRLTVL.

The genes are TRBV5-6 and TRBJ2-3, with 7 bases identical to TRBD2. The CDR3 sequence is 14 residues long. Germline V gene lookup returns CDR1 SGHDT and CDR2 YYEEEE. Germline trimming cut 6 bases from V and 3 bases from J; bases unmatched to any gene: 7. The CDR3, as DNA: TGTGCCAGCAACATGGCAGCGGGGACAGATACGCAGTATTTT. Residues: CASNMAAGTDTQYF.

V and J are TRBV10-3 and TRBJ2-7, with a possible D match to TRBD1 (5 bases). The CDR3 runs 13 residues. Germline V gives CDR1 ENHRY, CDR2 SYGVKD. V lost 6 bases, J lost 3 bases, and 12 bases lay in between. The CDR3 coding sequence is TGTGCCATCAGGGCCGACAGACACTACGAGCAGTACTTC. Translation gives CAIRADRHYEQYF.

V usage is TRBV27 and J usage is TRBJ1-2, with TRBD1 matching over 9 bases. V shed 6 bases, J shed 7 bases, and the junction held 9 bases outside the gene matches. CDR1 is MNHEY, CDR2 SMNVEV, per germline (reference sequence). The CDR3 covers 14 residues. The CDR3 DNA reads TGTGCCAGCAGCCTTATACAGGGGGCCGGTGGCTACACCTTC. Residues: CASSLIQGAGGYTF.

This clone is medium-sized (0.01 to 0.1%) by frequency. V is TRBV19 and J is TRBJ1-5; TRBD1 matches 9 bases. The CDR3 is 15 residues long. Trimming took 3 bases from V and 7 from J; bases not matched to a gene: 7. Germline CDR1 LNHDA, CDR2 SQIVND (reference sequence). For the CDR3, the DNA is TGTGCCAGTAGTATCCCCCGGGACAGGGAGCAGCCCCAGCATTTT. Its translation is CASSIPRDREQPQHF.

J is TRBJ1-1 and V is TRBV6-5; perhaps TRBD1 as D (6 bases). The CDR3 contains 14 residues. Germline loops: CDR1 MNHEY, CDR2 SVGAGI. Trimming pared 5 bases from V and 0 bases from J, leaving 10 bases between. CDR3 amino acids: CASSRDTLNTEAFF. As DNA, the CDR3 is TGTGCCAGCAGTCGGGACACTCTGAACACTGAAGCTTTCTTT.

The CDR3 DNA follows: TGCGCCAGCAGCTTAGGACAACTCTCTGGAAACACCATATATTTT. It specifies CASSLGQLSGNTIYF. The rearrangement uses TRBV5-1 and TRBJ1-3; the D gene is possibly TRBD1 (5 bases). The V gene lost 2 bases and the J gene lost 0 bases, with 9 bases spanning the gap. Germline CDR1 SGHRS, CDR2 YFSETQ. The CDR3 consists of 15 residues.

The gene calls are TRBV9 and TRBJ2-2, with TRBD1 identical over 7 bases. V lost 0 bases to trimming and J lost 7 bases; unmatched junction nucleotides: 12. CDR3 length equals 17 residues. Germline V gives CDR1 SGDLS, CDR2 YYNGEE. The CDR3 region is CASSVGSEGAWNGELFF. The CDR3 nucleotides are TGTGCCAGCAGCGTAGGGTCCGAGGGGGCGTGGAACGGGGAGCTGTTTTTT.